This T cell receptor (beta chain) was sequenced for a study of cytomegalovirus exposure and HLA in healthy donors. Regarding the study as a whole: Reported results showed that the classifier diagnosed cytomegalovirus status with high specificity and sensitivity.

Turning to this clone: Antigen specificity is unknown.

Trimming at V came to 5 bases and at J to 0 bases, leaving 6 bases not matched to a gene. The CDR3 has 15 amino acids. In germline, CDR1 is KGHSH, CDR2 LQKENI. Here immunoSEQ multiplex PCR was the method, and the copy in TCRdb shows in-frame clones only, minus some. The sample lists tens of thousands of clones, roughly 96% seen once, with over 2% in the top ten. The origin of this receptor is a man aged 18 to 30 in good health and CMV-seronegative. The sequenced material came from PBMCs. The chain couples TRBV18 to TRBJ2-7; 8 bases fit TRBD1. The CDR3 coding sequence is TGTGCCAGCTCATCAACAGGGGGGAGCTCCTACGAGCAGTACTTC. Translating it yields CASSSTGGSSYEQYF.